Sequencing of this T cell receptor (beta chain) was carried out in a study of blood T cell repertoires in COVID-19. Study-wide background: T cells, B-cell-depleted T cells, or PBMCs provided the cDNA or gDNA that served as material.

The CDR3 consists of 15 residues. The V gene end was trimmed by 4 bases and the J gene end by 5 bases; junction bases not matched to a gene: 9. From germline, CDR1 is SGHTA and CDR2 FQGTGA. Grouping used clinical history reported by participants in a survey and questionnaire. In Cohort 3, a recovered donor had either two negative PCRs, clearance, or symptom resolution. Profiled with immunoSEQ multiplex PCR; TCRdb holds only in-frame clones, not every one. The sample shows fewer than 350,000 clones, approximately 90% of them seen only once. The source of this sequence is a woman aged 40 to 50 who had recovered from COVID-19. The chain has TRBV7-3 and TRBJ2-5; 8 bases align to TRBD2. Sequenced material: PBMCs or T cells enriched from blood (not recorded which). The CDR3 protein is CASSSNGLAGETQYF. DNA for the CDR3: TGTGCCAGCAGCTCAAACGGACTAGCAGGGGAGACCCAGTACTTC.